A selection of T cell receptor beta chains follows, all from one sample in a study of PD-1 blockade in mismatch repair-deficient tumors. Sequenced by immunoSEQ multiplex PCR; TCRdb stores in-frame clones only, minus some. The sample has about 35,000 clones; approximately 80% are singletons. The sample consisted of PBMCs, taken less than 7 weeks after starting pembrolizumab. Receptors originate from an adult with mismatch repair-deficient cancer. Each CDR3 is given with its conserved first and last residue. The order of the fields is D gene, clone size, J gene, V gene, CDR3 DNA, CDR3 protein. A D gene is named only where the DNA matches it firmly. Expanded clones are given a class, and other clones once, few, many or no size at all.

D: TRBD2; size: .; J: TRBJ2-5; V: TRBV2; DNA: TGTGCCAGCAGTGGACTAGCCCAAGAGACCCAGTACTTC; CDR3: CASSGLAQETQYF
D: .; size: .; J: TRBJ1-2; V: TRBV6-6; DNA: TGTGCCAGCAGTTACTACCTGACAGAGAGCTATGGCTACACCTTC; CDR3: CASSYYLTESYGYTF
D: TRBD1; size: .; J: TRBJ1-5; V: TRBV5-4; DNA: TGTGCCAGCAGCTTCGGGACAGGGGGCAATCAGCCCCAGCATTTT; CDR3: CASSFGTGGNQPQHF
D: .; size: .; J: TRBJ1-1; V: TRBV4-2; DNA: TGTGCCAGCAGCCAAAATAGAAGGGGTATAGTTACCGGAGCTTTCTTT; CDR3: CASSQNRRGIVTGAFF
D: .; size: .; J: TRBJ1-2; V: TRBV28; DNA: TGTGCCAGCAGTGCCCAGTCATTCTATGGCTACACCTTC; CDR3: CASSAQSFYGYTF
D: .; size: .; J: TRBJ1-6; V: TRBV10-3; DNA: TGTGCCACCCGGGGGACTAATTCACCCCTCCACTTT; CDR3: CATRGTNSPLHF
D: .; size: .; J: TRBJ2-3; V: TRBV12-5; DNA: TGTGCTAGTGGTTTACAGGGCACAGATACGCAGTATTTT; CDR3: CASGLQGTDTQYF
D: .; size: .; J: TRBJ2-7; V: TRBV5-1; DNA: TGCGCCAGCAGCTTGGGCCAGGGACTCAACGAGCAGTACTTC; CDR3: CASSLGQGLNEQYF
D: TRBD2; size: .; J: TRBJ2-3; V: TRBV4-1; DNA: TGCGCCAGCAGCCAGGAAAAGGGGGGAGGGCTAGCGGGAGTAAAACCAGATACGCAGTATTTT; CDR3: CASSQEKGGGLAGVKPDTQYF
D: .; size: once; J: TRBJ1-5; V: TRBV27; DNA: TGTGCCAGCAGTTTAGCTATTAGCAATCAGCCCCAGCATTTT; CDR3: CASSLAISNQPQHF
D: .; size: .; J: TRBJ1-5; V: TRBV19; DNA: TGTGCCAGCCTACTGGGGCAGGGTGTGGAGCCCCAGCATTTT; CDR3: CASLLGQGVEPQHF
D: TRBD1; size: .; J: TRBJ1-1; V: TRBV4-2; DNA: TGTGCCAGCAGCCAGAAAGGACAGGCCTTTGAAGCTTTCTTT; CDR3: CASSQKGQAFEAFF
D: .; size: few; J: TRBJ2-5; V: TRBV7-2; DNA: TGTGCCAGCAGCTCCAATCGCGGGGAGACCCAGTACTTC; CDR3: CASSSNRGETQYF
D: TRBD1; size: .; J: TRBJ1-2; V: TRBV2; DNA: TGTGCCAGCGTTGAACAGGGGGGTCTATATGGCTACACCTTC; CDR3: CASVEQGGLYGYTF
D: TRBD2; size: .; J: TRBJ2-7; V: TRBV28; DNA: TGTGCCAGCAGATCGGATCTCGGCGGGAGTAGGTACGAGCAGTACTTC; CDR3: CASRSDLGGSRYEQYF
D: .; size: .; J: TRBJ2-2; V: TRBV4-2; DNA: TGTGCCAGCAGCTCAGCCGGGATTCCCACCGGGGAGCTGTTTTTT; CDR3: CASSSAGIPTGELFF
D: TRBD2; size: .; J: TRBJ2-7; V: TRBV5-1; DNA: TGCGCCAGCAGCTTGGACCCAGCGGGAGCTCTCGAGCAGTACTTC; CDR3: CASSLDPAGALEQYF
D: .; size: .; J: TRBJ2-5; V: TRBV9; DNA: TGTGCCAGCAGCGTAGCGGGGGGCTCTTATCTCGAGACCCAGTACTTC; CDR3: CASSVAGGSYLETQYF
D: .; size: .; J: TRBJ2-5; V: TRBV7-3; DNA: TGTGCCAGCAGCTTAAGTTCGCAGCGGCAAGAGACCCAGTACTTC; CDR3: CASSLSSQRQETQYF
D: TRBD1; size: .; J: TRBJ1-5; V: TRBV9; DNA: TGTGCCAGCAGCGAACAGGGGAGCAATCAGCCCCAGCATTTT; CDR3: CASSEQGSNQPQHF
D: .; size: .; J: TRBJ1-1; V: TRBV30; DNA: TGTGCCTGGCGGACAGTTTACACTGAAGCTTTCTTT; CDR3: CAWRTVYTEAFF
D: TRBD1; size: .; J: TRBJ1-2; V: TRBV14; DNA: TGTGCCAGCAGCCACCCCGGACAGGGCCGTTCTGGCTACACCTTC; CDR3: CASSHPGQGRSGYTF